This TCR beta chain was obtained from a study of CD8+ T cells in alopecia areata. Broader study findings: Greater clonality was observed in lesional scalp samples, especially alopecia totalis/universalis, versus normal scalp. Mice showed TCR sharing more clearly than patients did, possibly owing to HLA.

cDNA prepared by RNA extraction and subsequent reverse transcription served as the template for sequencing. Only in-frame clones appear in the TCRdb table, and some are missing; sequencing was by immunoSEQ multiplex PCR. In the table there are 30,000 to 40,000 clones, 60% to 85% of which are singletons. About this clone: Its antigen is as yet unknown.

Sample: NKG2D-low CD8+ T cells sorted from blood. This clonotype was obtained from a human donor with alopecia areata.

This chain's CDR3 is CASSQQTGYNEQFF. The DNA of the CDR3 is TGCGCCAGCAGCCAACAAACAGGGTACAATGAGCAGTTCTTC. The J gene is TRBJ2-1, the V gene TRBV4-1, with a weak D call TRBD1 (6 bases). Germline values: CDR1 MGHRA, CDR2 YSYEKL. CDR3 size: 14 residues. The germline V and J ends were trimmed by 2 bases and 4 bases, with 9 bases remaining between them.